These T cell receptor beta chains were read from a single sample in a study of blood T cell repertoires in COVID-19. The repertoire was sequenced with immunoSEQ multiplex PCR; TCRdb's copy has only in-frame clones and lacks some. Among about 100,000 clones, 70% to 90% were seen once, and the ten largest hold roughly 5%. Specimen: peripheral blood. The receptors were gathered from a human donor in a cohort sampled during active COVID-19. The conserved cysteine and the conserved F or W are not part of the CDR3 here.

V	length	J	CDR3
TRBV27	11	TRBJ2-1	ASSLRVYNEQF
TRBV6-4	12	TRBJ2-3	ASSDGTGADTQY
TRBV7-8	12	TRBJ2-1	ASSSGTGVNEQF
TRBV14	12	TRBJ2-3	ASSQGRSRDTQY
TRBV11-2	14	TRBJ2-1	ASSLTRLAGGNEQF
TRBV7-9	14	TRBJ2-2	ASSPFLAGGTGELF
TRBV5-1	14	TRBJ2-2	ASSPEAGFRIGELF
TRBV6-6	11	TRBJ1-1	ASSAQGEAEAF
TRBV19	13	TRBJ1-4	ASSFMTGPNEKLF
TRBV5-1	14	TRBJ2-7	ASSPPRQGTSYEQY
TRBV5-1	15	TRBJ1-1	ASSLERGRIKNTEAF
TRBV19	15	TRBJ2-1	ASSRRRAGVKDYEQF
TRBV5-1	11	TRBJ1-2	ASTEDRGYGYT
TRBV7-6	12	TRBJ2-7	ASSFAGTRYEQY
TRBV10-3	12	TRBJ2-3	AISLGQGTDTQY
TRBV19	13	TRBJ1-6	ASSIGGSINSPLH
TRBV19	15	TRBJ2-3	ASSRPPLAGSSDTQY
TRBV6-6	14	TRBJ1-2	ASRPGAGGLDYGYT
TRBV9	12	TRBJ1-5	ASTEGLSNQPQH
TRBV27	15	TRBJ2-7	ASSLSGGRAGGGEQY
TRBV5-1	12	TRBJ1-4	ASAISGGNEKLF
TRBV28	11	TRBJ2-2	AIRQGGGGELF
TRBV4-1	15	TRBJ1-5	ASSQAPSGLNNQPQH